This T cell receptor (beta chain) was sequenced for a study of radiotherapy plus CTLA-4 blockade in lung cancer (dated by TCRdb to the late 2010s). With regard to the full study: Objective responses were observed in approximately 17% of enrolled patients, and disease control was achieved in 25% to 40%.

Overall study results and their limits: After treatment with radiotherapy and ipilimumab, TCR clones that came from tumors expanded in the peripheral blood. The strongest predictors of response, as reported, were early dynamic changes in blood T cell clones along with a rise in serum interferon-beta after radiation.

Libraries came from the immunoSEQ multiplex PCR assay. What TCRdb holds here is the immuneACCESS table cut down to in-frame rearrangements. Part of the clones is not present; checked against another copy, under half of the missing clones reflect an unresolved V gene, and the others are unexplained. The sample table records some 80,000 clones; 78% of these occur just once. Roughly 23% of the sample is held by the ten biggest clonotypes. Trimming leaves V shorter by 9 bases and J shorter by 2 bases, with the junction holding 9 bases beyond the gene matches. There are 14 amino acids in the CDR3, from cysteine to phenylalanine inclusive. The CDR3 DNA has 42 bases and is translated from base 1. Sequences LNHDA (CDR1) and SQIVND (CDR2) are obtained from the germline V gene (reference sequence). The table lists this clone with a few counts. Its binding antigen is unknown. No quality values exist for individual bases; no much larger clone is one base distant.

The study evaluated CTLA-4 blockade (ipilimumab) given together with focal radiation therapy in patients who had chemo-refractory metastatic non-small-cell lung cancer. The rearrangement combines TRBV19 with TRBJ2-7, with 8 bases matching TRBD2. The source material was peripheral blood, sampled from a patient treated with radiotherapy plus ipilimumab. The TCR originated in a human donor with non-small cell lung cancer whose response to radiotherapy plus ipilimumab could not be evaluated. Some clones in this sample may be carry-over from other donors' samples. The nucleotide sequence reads TGTGCCAGCGGCCCCGGGGGGGGGACCTACGAGCAGTACTTC. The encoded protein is CASGPGGGTYEQYF.